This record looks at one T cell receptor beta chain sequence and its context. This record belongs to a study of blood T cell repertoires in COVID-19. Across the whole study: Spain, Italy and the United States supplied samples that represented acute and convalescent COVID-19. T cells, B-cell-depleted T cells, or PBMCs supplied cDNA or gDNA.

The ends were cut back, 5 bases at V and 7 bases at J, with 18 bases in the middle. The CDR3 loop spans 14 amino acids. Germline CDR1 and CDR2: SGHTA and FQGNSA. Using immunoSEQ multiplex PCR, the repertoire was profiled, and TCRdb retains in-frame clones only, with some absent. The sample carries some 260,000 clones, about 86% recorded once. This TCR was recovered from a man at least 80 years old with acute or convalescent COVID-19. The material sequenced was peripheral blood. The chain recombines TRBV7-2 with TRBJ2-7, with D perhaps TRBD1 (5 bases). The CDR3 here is CASSTGRGQGEQYF. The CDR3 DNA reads TGTGCCAGCAGCACCGGAAGGGGCCAGGGTGAGCAGTACTTC.